The rows below give T cell receptor beta chains drawn from one sample of a study of blood T cell repertoires in COVID-19. Using immunoSEQ multiplex PCR, the repertoire was profiled, and TCRdb retains in-frame clones only, with some absent. The table shows approximately 170,000 clones, with approximately 93% occurring only once. Sequencing was performed on peripheral blood. All receptors derive from an older woman with COVID-19, enrolled during active disease. CDR3s include the opening cysteine and the closing phenylalanine or tryptophan. The order of the fields is D gene, CDR3 length, J gene, V gene, CDR3 DNA, CDR3 protein. A D gene is named only where the DNA matches it firmly.

D: TRBD2
length: 15
J: TRBJ2-1
V: TRBV7-3
DNA: TGTGCCAGCAGCAGAACTAGCGGGGGGGCCCGTGAGCAGTTCTTC
CDR3: CASSRTSGGAREQFF

D: NA
length: 15
J: TRBJ1-2
V: TRBV6-2/TRBV6-3
DNA: TGTGCCAGCAGCCCGACAGGCCTCGGATCGGTGGGCTACACCTTC
CDR3: CASSPTGLGSVGYTF

D: NA
length: 16
J: TRBJ2-1
V: TRBV9
DNA: TGTGCCAGCAGCCCCATCACCGGGGACTCACACAATGAGCAGTTCTTC
CDR3: CASSPITGDSHNEQFF

D: TRBD1
length: 13
J: TRBJ1-2
V: TRBV2
DNA: TGTGCCAGCTGGGCAGGGGGCGCGTCGCGCTACACCTTC
CDR3: CASWAGGASRYTF

D: TRBD2
length: 16
J: TRBJ2-7
V: TRBV6-2/TRBV6-3
DNA: TGTGCCAGCAGTTACGGACCTACAGCGGGGGCAGACGAGCAGTACTTC
CDR3: CASSYGPTAGADEQYF

D: NA
length: 16
J: TRBJ2-7
V: TRBV11-1
DNA: TGTGCCAGCAGCGTATCCGCCGGGACACCCTTTTACGAGCAGTACTTC
CDR3: CASSVSAGTPFYEQYF

D: NA
length: 17
J: TRBJ2-7
V: TRBV6-2/TRBV6-3
DNA: TGTGCCAGCAGTCGCGGAGGGACTGGCAAAAGGGGCTACGAGCAGTACTTC
CDR3: CASSRGGTGKRGYEQYF

D: NA
length: 12
J: TRBJ1-2
V: TRBV19
DNA: TGTGCCAGTAGTATGAGACATGAAGGCTACACCTTC
CDR3: CASSMRHEGYTF

D: NA
length: 16
J: TRBJ1-1
V: TRBV5-6
DNA: TGTGCCAGCAGCTTAAGTAAGTACGGGACTTACACTGAAGCTTTCTTT
CDR3: CASSLSKYGTYTEAFF

D: TRBD1
length: 14
J: TRBJ1-5
V: TRBV19
DNA: TGTGCCAGTAGCAGGACAGGGTTGGATCAGCCCCAGCATTTT
CDR3: CASSRTGLDQPQHF

D: NA
length: 10
J: TRBJ1-2
V: TRBV19
DNA: TGTGCCAGTGGGGCAGATGGCTACACCTTC
CDR3: CASGADGYTF

D: TRBD1
length: 14
J: TRBJ1-1
V: TRBV6-5
DNA: TGTGCCAGCAGGACCCCGGGACAGGGAACTGAAGCTTTCTTT
CDR3: CASRTPGQGTEAFF

D: TRBD2
length: 16
J: TRBJ2-1
V: TRBV11-2
DNA: TGTGCCAGCAGCGGGTCTAGCGGGGTCCCCTACAATGAGCAGTTCTTC
CDR3: CASSGSSGVPYNEQFF